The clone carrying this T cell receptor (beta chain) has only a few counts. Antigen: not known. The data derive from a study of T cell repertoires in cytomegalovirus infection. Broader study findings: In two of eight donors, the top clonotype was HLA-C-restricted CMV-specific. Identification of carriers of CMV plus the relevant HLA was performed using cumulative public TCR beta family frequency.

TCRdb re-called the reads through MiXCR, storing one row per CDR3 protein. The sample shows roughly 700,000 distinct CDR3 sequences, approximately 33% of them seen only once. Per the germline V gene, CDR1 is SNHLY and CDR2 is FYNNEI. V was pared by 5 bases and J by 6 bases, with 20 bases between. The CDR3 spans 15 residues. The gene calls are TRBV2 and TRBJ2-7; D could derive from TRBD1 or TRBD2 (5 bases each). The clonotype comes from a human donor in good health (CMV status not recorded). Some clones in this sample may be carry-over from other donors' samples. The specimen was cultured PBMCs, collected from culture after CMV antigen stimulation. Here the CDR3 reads CASSSTGTPVTEQYF. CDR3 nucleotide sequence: TGTGCCAGCAGTTCAACCGGGACCCCAGTGACCGAGCAGTACTTC. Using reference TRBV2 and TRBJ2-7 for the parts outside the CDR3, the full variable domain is EPEVTQTPSHQVTQMGQEVILRCVPISNHLYFYWYRQILGQKVEFLVSFYNNEISEKSEIFDDQFSVERPDGSNFTLKIRSTKLEDSAMYFCASSSTGTPVTEQYFGPGTRLTVT.